The sequence of this T cell receptor beta chain was determined in a study of T cell clonality in common variable immunodeficiency. Findings and limits, study-wide: Fewer deletions and N-nucleotide insertions were reportedly seen in common variable immunodeficiency TCR beta sequences. Compared with controls, CVID subjects had fewer shared TCRbeta clones.

Of note for this clone: The target antigen is unknown. From the germline J gene comes the end of the CDR3, since the read stops 3 residues before it.

CDR1 and CDR2 from the germline V gene are SNHLY and FYNNEI. CDR3 size: 13 residues. Diagnosis required reduced IgG, IgA and/or IgM with specific antibody deficiency. Replacement immunoglobulin had been given to every CVID subject for at least one year. Equal genomic DNA amounts from CVID and control samples were sequenced. Here immunoSEQ multiplex PCR was the method, and the copy in TCRdb shows in-frame clones only, minus some. The sample table sets out 15,000 to 17,000 clones. The chain uses TRBV2 and TRBJ2-4, with D possibly matching TRBD1 (6 bases). The sample taken for sequencing was peripheral blood mononuclear cells. This sequence was found in a human donor with common variable immunodeficiency. The CDR3 DNA, read in part, is TGTGCCAGCAGGGAACAACAGGGCTCCTTT. Amino acid sequence: CASREQQGSF. The whole CDR3 protein is CASREQQGSFQYF.